This T cell receptor (beta chain) was retrieved from a study of blood T cell repertoires in COVID-19. The method was immunoSEQ multiplex PCR; TCRdb's version includes in-frame clones alone and lacks a portion of them. The sample carries about 170,000 clones, 84% recorded once. This CDR3 has 16 amino acids. Germline CDR1 MNHEY, CDR2 SVGEGT. V shed 5 bases and J shed 5 bases, with 19 bases lying between them. The sequence derives from a man between 40 and 49 years old who had recovered from COVID-19. Material: peripheral blood. The chain has TRBV6-2 or TRBV6-3 and TRBJ1-5, with D hard to call. Here the CDR3 reads CASSPQRGTLHQPQHF. CDR3 coding DNA: TGTGCCAGCAGTCCACAACGGGGAACCCTCCATCAGCCCCAGCATTTT.